This TCR beta chain emerged from a study of T cells in Graves' hyperthyroidism and ophthalmopathy. Study in general: Before any treatment, at initial diagnosis, peripheral blood was collected.

Trimming cost V 3 bases and J 4 bases, with 13 bases left between them. The CDR3 covers 15 residues. CDR1 KGHSH and CDR2 LQKENI come from the germline V gene. TCR beta CDR3 regions were amplified from RNA. Researchers ran a first-round RT-PCR on the TCR CDR3 using the HTBI primer set. TCRdb re-analysed the multiplex PCR reads in MiXCR, keeping a single row per CDR3 protein. The data hold a few hundred thousand distinct CDR3 sequences, with roughly 22% observed a single time. Each person with ophthalmopathy scored at least 3 on the Clinical Activity Score, reached NOSPECS grade 4 or higher, and had been ill under 3 months. Patients were excluded because of uncontrolled infection, other autoimmune disease, pregnancy or lactation. The authors took PBMCs from 10 ml fresh peripheral blood.

The rearrangement uses TRBV18 and TRBJ2-1; D is undetermined. The specimen sequenced was blood. This TCR came from a man aged 30 to 39 with Graves' ophthalmopathy. The CDR3 DNA is TGTGCCAGCTCACCCTCCCGTAGGTTATACAATGAGCAGTTCTTC. Translated: CASSPSRRLYNEQFF.